This entry concerns a single T cell receptor (beta chain). Its specificity is unknown. Everyone who donated was a healthy bone marrow donor. This sample was included in a study of cytomegalovirus exposure and HLA in healthy donors. Overall study results and limits: Some TCR beta chains (164 of them) were listed as cytomegalovirus-associated. A later analysis showed TCR association rates differing by HLA locus, peaking at DRB1 and lowest at HLA-C.

The PCR employed 60 Vbeta primers together with 13 Jbeta primers. Under the authors' procedure: Later analysis identified around 85 million unique TCR beta chains, about 10 million shared. Sequencing was performed with immunoSEQ multiplex PCR; in TCRdb, only in-frame clones are kept and a portion is missing. V and J calls and clone size are those listed in that table; D and trimming were worked out from the DNA. The sample includes 200,000 or so clones, under 90% of them seen just once. The sample comprised PBMCs. This TCR derives from a boy younger than 10 in good health and CMV-seronegative.

This CDR3 reads CASSWGLSIYEQYF. Written as DNA, the CDR3 is TGTGCCAGCAGCTGGGGACTCTCGATCTACGAGCAGTACTTC. J is TRBJ2-7 and V is TRBV13, with D maybe TRBD2 (6 bases). With 4 bases removed from V and 3 bases from J, the gap between germline ends came to 13 bases. Germline V gene sequence: CDR1 PRHDT, CDR2 FYEKMQ (reference sequence). CDR3 size: 14 residues.